This T cell receptor (beta chain) was documented in a study of blood T cell repertoires in COVID-19. J lost 4 bases, V lost 4 bases, and 7 bases had no gene match. The CDR3 totals 15 residues. Germline CDR1 reads SEHNR; CDR2 reads FQNEAQ (reference sequence). Cohort allocation depended upon clinical history that participants reported. Authors' methods: Counts of nucleated cells, estimated from reference gene primer amplification, were obtained. The method was immunoSEQ multiplex PCR; TCRdb's version includes in-frame clones alone and lacks a portion of them. V and J calls and clone size are given by that table; D and trimming were obtained from the DNA. The sample shows about 300,000 clones, 85% to 90% of them seen only once.

This sequence originates from a young man who had recovered from COVID-19. Sequencing used PBMCs or T cells enriched from blood (not recorded which). This rearrangement joins TRBV7-9 to TRBJ1-1; 9 bases align to TRBD1. CDR3 protein: CASSSSGTGTTEAFF. For the CDR3, the DNA is TGTGCCAGCAGCTCGTCCGGGACAGGGACCACTGAAGCTTTCTTT.